The 3 T cell receptor beta chains presented below share a single source sample, sequenced in a study of shared T cell receptors in the human thymus. Sequencing was performed with immunoSEQ multiplex PCR; in TCRdb, only in-frame clones are kept and a portion is missing. The sample has roughly 560,000 clones, around 82% seen once; the top ten hold 0.013%. This sample was shared with a second study, whose subject was human thymus T cells.

The specimen was thymocytes. All receptors come from a boy in the first two years of life with a congenital heart defect.

This clone was observed a few times. The chain couples TRBV5-5 to TRBJ2-7; D not certain. This CDR3 is 12 amino acids long. V was shortened by 4 bases and J by 3 bases, with 8 bases between the two germline ends. Germline lookup yields CDR1 SGHKS and CDR2 YYEKEE (reference sequence). CDR3 region: CASSAEDYEQYF. As DNA, the CDR3 is TGTGCCAGCAGCGCCGAGGACTACGAGCAGTACTTC.

This chain connects TRBV5-1 to TRBJ2-7, with D possibly being TRBD1 (6 bases). Deletions cut 4 bases from V and 0 bases from J, with 14 bases between. CDR1 is SGHRS and CDR2 is YFSETQ in the germline V gene. The CDR3 is 15 amino acids. CDR3 sequence (DNA): TGCGCCAGCAGCGCCCACAGGGTTAGCTCCTACGAGCAGTACTTC. Its protein product is CASSAHRVSSYEQYF.

The chain has TRBV7-9 and TRBJ2-5; 9 positions agree with TRBD1. Per the germline V gene, CDR1 is SEHNR and CDR2 is FQNEAQ (reference sequence). The CDR3 sequence is 17 residues long. V lost 1 base, J lost 6 bases, and 12 bases stayed unmatched. The DNA of the CDR3 is TGTGCCAGCAGCTTAGAAGGCTTCACAGGGGGCGCCCAGACCCAGTACTTC. This encodes CASSLEGFTGGAQTQYF.